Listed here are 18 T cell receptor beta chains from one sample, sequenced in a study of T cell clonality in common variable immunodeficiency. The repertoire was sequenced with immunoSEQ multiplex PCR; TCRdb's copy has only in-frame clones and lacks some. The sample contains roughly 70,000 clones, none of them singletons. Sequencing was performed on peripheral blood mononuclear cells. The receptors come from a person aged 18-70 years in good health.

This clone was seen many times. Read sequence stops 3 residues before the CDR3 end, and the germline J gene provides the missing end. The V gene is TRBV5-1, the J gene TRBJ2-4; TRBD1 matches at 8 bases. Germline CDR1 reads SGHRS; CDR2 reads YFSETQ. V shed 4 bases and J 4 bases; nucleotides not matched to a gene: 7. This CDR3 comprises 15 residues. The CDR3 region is CASSRTGTGKNIQYF. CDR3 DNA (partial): TGCGCCAGCAGCCGAACCGGGACAGGAAAAAACATT. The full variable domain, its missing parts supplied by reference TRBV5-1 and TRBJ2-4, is KAGVTQTPRYLIKTRGQQVTLSCSPISGHRSVSWYQQTPGQGLQFLFEYFSETQRNKGNFPGRFSGRQFSNSRSEMNVSTLELGDSALYLCASSRTGTGKNIQYFGAGTRLSVL.

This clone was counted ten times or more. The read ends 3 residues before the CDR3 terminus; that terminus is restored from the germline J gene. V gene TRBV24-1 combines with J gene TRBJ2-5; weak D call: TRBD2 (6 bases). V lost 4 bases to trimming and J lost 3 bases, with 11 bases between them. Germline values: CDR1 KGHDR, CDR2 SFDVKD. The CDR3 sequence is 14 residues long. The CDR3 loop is CATSDAWGEETQYF. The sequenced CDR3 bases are TGTGCCACCAGTGACGCCTGGGGGGAAGAGACC.

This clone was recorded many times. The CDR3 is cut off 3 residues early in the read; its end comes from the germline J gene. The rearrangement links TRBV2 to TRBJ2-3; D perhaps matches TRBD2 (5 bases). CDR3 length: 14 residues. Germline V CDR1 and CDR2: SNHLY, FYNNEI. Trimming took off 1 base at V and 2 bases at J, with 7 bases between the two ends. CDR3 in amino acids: CASSEGTYTDTQYF. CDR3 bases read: TGTGCCAGCAGTGAAGGGACTTACACAGATACG.

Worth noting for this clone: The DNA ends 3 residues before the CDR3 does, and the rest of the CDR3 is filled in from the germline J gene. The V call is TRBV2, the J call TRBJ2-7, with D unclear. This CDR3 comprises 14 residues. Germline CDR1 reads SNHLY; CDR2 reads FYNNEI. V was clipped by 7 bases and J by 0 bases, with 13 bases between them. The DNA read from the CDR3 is TGTGCCAGCAAAGTAAAGAGCCTCTCCTACGAG. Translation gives CASKVKSLSYE. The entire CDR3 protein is CASKVKSLSYEQYF.

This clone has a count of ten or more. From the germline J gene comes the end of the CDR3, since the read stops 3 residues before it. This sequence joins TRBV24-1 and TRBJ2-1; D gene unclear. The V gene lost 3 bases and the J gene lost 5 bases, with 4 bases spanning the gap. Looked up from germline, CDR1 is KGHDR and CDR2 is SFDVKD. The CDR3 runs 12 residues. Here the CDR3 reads CATSDRDNEQFF. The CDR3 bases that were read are TGTGCCACCAGTGATAGGGACAATGAG.

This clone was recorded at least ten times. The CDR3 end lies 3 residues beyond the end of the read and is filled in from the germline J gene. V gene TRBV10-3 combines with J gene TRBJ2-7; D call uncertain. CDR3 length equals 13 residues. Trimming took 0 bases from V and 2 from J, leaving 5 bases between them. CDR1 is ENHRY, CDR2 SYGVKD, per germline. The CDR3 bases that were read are TGTGCCATCAGTGAGTCATCCGCCTACGAG. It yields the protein CAISESSAYE. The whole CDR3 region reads CAISESSAYEQYF.

The CDR3 bases that were read are TGTGCCAGCAGTCAGGGAAGCTCCTACGAG. This sequence encodes CASSQGSSYE. The entire CDR3 protein reads CASSQGSSYEQYF. The chain recombines TRBV27 with TRBJ2-7; TRBD1 might be the D (5 bases). The read finishes 3 residues shy of the CDR3 end, and the germline J gene is used to complete it. From germline, CDR1 is MNHEY and CDR2 SMNVEV (reference sequence). CDR3 length: 13 residues. With 5 bases removed from V and 0 bases from J, the gap between germline ends came to 8 bases.

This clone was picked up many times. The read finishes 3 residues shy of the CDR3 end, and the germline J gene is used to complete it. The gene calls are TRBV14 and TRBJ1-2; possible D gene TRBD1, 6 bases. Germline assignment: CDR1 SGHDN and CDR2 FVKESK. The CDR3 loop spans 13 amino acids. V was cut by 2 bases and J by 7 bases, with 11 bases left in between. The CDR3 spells CASSQYRDGGYTF. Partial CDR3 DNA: TGTGCCAGCAGCCAATACAGGGATGGTGGC.

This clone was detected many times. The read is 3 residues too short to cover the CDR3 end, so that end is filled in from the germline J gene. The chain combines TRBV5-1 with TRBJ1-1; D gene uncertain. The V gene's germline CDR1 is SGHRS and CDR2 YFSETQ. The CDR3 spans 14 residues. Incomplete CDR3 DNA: TGCGCCAGCAGCTTAGAAGAGGCCTTTGAGGAA. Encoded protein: CASSLEEAFEE. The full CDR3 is CASSLEEAFEEAFF.

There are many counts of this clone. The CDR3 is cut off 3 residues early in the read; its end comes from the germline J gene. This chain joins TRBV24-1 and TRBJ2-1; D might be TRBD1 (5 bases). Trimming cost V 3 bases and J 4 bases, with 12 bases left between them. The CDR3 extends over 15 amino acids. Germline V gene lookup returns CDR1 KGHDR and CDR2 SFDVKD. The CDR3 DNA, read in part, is TGTGCCACCAGTGATACGACAGTCCAATACAATGAG. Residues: CATSDTTVQYNE. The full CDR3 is CATSDTTVQYNEQFF.

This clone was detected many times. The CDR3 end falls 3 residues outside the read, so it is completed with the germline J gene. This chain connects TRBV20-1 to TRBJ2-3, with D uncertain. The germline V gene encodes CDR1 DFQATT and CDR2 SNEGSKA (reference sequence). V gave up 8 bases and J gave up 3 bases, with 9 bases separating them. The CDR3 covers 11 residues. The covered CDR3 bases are TGCAGTTTTACACAAACAGATACG. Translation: CSFTQTDT. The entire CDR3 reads CSFTQTDTQYF.

The CDR3 DNA, read in part, is TGCGCCAGCACCCCGCGCGGCTCCTACGAG. Amino acids: CASTPRGSYE. The CDR3 in its entirety is CASTPRGSYEQYF. V gene TRBV5-1 combines with J gene TRBJ2-7; D uncertain. The CDR3 is cut off 3 residues early in the read; its end comes from the germline J gene. The CDR3 runs to 13 residues. Trimming removed 6 bases at V and 0 bases at J, with 10 bases between. Looked up from germline, CDR1 is SGHRS and CDR2 is YFSETQ.

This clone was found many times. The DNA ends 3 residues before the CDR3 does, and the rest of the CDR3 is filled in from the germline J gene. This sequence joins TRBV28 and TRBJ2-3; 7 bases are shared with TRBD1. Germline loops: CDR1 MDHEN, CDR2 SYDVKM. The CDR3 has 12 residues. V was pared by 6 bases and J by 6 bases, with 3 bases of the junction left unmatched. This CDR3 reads CASRTGSDTQYF. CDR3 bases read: TGTGCCAGCAGGACAGGGTCGGATACG. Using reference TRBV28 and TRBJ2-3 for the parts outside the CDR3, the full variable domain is DVKVTQSSRYLVKRTGEKVFLECVQDMDHENMFWYRQDPGLGLRLIYFSYDVKMKEKGDIPEGYSVSREKKERFSLILESASTNQTSMYLCASRTGSDTQYFGPGTRLTVL.

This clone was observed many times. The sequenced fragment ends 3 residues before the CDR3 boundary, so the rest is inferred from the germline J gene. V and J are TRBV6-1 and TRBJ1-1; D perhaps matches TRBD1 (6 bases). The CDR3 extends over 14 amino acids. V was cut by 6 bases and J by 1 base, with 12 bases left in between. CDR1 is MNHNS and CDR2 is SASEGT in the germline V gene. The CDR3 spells CASREQGENTEAFF. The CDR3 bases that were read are TGTGCCAGCAGGGAACAGGGAGAGAACACTGAA.

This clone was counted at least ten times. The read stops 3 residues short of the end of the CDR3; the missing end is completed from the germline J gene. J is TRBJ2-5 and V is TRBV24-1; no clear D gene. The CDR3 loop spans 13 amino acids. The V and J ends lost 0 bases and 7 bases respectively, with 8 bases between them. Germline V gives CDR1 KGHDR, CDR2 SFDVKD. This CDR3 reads CATSDLGGVTQYF. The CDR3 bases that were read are TGTGCCACCAGTGATTTGGGCGGTGTGACC.

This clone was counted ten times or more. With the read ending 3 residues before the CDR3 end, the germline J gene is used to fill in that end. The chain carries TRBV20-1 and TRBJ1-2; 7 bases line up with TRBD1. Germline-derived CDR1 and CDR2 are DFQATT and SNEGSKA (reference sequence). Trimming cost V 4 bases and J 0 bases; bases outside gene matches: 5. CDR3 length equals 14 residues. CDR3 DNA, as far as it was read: TGCAGTGCTATGAACAGGGGATCTAACTATGGC. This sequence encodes CSAMNRGSNYG. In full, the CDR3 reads CSAMNRGSNYGYTF.

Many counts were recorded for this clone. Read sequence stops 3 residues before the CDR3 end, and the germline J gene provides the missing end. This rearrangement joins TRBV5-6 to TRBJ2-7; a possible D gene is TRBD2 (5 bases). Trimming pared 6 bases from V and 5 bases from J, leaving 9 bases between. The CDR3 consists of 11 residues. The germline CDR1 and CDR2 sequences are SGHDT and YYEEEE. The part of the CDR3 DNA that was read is TGTGCCAGCACAGAGGGTCACGAG. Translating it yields CASTEGHE. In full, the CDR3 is CASTEGHEQYF.

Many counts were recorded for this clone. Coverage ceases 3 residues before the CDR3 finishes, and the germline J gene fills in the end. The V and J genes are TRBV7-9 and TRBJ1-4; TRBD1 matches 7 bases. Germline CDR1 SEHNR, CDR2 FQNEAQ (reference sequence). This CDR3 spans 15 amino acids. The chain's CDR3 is CASSLGNRGRMELFF. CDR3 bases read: TGTGCCAGCAGCTTGGGAAACAGGGGAAGGATGGAA.